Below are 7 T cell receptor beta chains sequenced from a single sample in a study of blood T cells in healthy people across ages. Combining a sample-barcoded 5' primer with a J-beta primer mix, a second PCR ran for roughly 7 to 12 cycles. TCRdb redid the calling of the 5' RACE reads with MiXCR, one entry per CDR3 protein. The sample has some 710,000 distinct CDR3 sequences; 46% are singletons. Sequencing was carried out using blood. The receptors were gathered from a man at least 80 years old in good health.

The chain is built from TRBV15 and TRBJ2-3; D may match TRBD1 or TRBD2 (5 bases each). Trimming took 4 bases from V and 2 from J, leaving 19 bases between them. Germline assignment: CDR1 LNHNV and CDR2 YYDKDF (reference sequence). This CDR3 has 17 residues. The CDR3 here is CATSTPGPPSLTDTQYF. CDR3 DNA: TGTGCCACCAGCACCCCGGGGCCCCCGTCCCTCACAGATACGCAGTATTTT.

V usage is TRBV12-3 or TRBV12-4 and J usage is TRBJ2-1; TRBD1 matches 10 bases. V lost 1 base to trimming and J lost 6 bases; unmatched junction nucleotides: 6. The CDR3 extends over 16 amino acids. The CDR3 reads CASSLGRQGAVNEQFF. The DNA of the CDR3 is TGTGCCAGCAGTTTAGGGAGACAGGGGGCTGTCAATGAGCAGTTCTTC.

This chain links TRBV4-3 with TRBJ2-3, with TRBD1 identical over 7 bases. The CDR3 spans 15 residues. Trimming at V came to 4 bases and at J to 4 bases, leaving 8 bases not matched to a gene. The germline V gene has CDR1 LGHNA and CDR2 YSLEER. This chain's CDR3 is CASSLGGQEADTQYF. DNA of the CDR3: TGCGCCAGCAGCCTAGGAGGACAGGAGGCAGATACGCAGTATTTT.

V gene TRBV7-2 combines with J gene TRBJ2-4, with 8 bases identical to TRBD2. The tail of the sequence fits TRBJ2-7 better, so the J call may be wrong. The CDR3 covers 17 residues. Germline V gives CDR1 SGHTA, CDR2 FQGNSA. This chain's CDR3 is CASSLDGDSGSLVEQYF. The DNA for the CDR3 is TGTGCCAGCAGCTTAGACGGCGACAGCGGGAGCTTGGTCGAGCAGTACTTC.

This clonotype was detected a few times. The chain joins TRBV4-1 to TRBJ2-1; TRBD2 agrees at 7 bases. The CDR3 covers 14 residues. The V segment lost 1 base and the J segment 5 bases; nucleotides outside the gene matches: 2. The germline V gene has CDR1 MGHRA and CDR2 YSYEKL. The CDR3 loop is CASSQALADNEQFF. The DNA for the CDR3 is TGCGCCAGCAGCCAAGCCCTAGCGGACAATGAGCAGTTCTTC.

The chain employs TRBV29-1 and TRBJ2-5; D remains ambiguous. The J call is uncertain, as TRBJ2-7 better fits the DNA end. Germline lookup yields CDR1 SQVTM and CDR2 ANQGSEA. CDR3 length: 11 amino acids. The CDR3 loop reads CSVVTDYEQYF. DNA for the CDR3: TGCAGCGTTGTAACAGACTACGAGCAGTACTTC.

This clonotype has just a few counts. CDR3 coding DNA: TGTGCCAGCAGCTTTATGGGTAGCGGGGATAGCACAGATACGCAGTATTTT. Translation gives CASSFMGSGDSTDTQYF. The genes are TRBV7-2 and TRBJ2-3; TRBD2 matches at 8 bases. Trimming cost V 3 bases and J 0 bases; bases outside gene matches: 8. Germline lookup yields CDR1 SGHTA and CDR2 FQGNSA. CDR3 length: 17 amino acids.